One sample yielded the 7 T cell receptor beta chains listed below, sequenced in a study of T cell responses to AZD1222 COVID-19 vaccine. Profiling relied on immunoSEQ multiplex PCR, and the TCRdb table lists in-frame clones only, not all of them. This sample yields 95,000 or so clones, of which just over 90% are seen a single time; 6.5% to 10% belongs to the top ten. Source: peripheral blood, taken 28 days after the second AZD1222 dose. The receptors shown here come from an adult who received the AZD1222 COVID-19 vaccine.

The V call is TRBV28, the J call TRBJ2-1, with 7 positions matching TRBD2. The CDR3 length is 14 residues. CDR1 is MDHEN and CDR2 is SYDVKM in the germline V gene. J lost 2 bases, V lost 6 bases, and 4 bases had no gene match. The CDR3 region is CASSRTSTYNEQFF. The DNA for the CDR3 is TGTGCCAGCAGCCGGACTAGTACCTACAATGAGCAGTTCTTC.

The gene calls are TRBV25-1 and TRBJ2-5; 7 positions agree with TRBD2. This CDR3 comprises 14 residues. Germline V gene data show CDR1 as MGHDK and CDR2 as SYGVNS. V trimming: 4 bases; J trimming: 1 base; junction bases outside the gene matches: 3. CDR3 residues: CASSGAGIQETQYF. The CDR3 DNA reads TGTGCCAGCAGTGGAGCGGGAATCCAAGAGACCCAGTACTTC.

In nucleotides, the CDR3 is TGTGCCAGTAGTACTAACGCCTACCAAGAGACCCAGTACTTC. Protein: CASSTNAYQETQYF. The rearrangement joins TRBV19 to TRBJ2-5; D remains ambiguous. The germline V and J ends were trimmed by 4 bases and 0 bases, with 9 bases remaining between them. The CDR3 covers 14 residues. Germline CDR1 reads LNHDA; CDR2 reads SQIVND (reference sequence).

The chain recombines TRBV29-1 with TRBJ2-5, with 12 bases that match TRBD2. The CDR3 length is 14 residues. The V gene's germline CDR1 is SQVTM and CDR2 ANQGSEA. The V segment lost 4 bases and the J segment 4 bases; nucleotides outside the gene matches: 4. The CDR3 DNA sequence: TGCAGCGTTGTCAGACTAGCGGGAGTAGAGACCCAGTACTTC. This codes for CSVVRLAGVETQYF.

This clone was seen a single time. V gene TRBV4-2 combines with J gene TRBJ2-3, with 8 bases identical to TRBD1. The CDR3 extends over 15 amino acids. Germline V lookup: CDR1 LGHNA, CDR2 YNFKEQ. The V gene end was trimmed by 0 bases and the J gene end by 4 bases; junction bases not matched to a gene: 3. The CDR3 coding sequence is TGTGCCAGCAGCCAAGATACAGGGGGAGCAGATACGCAGTATTTT. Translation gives CASSQDTGGADTQYF.

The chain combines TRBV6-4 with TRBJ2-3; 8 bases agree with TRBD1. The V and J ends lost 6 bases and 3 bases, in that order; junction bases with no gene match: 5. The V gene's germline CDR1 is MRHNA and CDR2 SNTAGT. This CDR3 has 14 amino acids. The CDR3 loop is CASSLQGETDTQYF. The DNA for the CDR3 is TGTGCCAGCAGCTTACAGGGGGAAACAGATACGCAGTATTTT.

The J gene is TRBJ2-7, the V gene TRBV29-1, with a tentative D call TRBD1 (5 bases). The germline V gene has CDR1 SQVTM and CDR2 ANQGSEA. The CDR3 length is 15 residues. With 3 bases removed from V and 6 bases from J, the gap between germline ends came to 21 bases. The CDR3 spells CSVDVGHILGCEQYF. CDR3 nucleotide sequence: TGCAGCGTTGATGTGGGGCACATCCTGGGTTGCGAGCAGTACTTC.